This TCR beta chain is drawn from a study of PD-L1 blockade in urothelial cancer. Study-level background: Males with bladder-origin urothelial cancer constituted about nine tenths of the roughly 30 patients.

Time point of the sample: pretreatment peripheral blood. TCRdb keeps only in-frame clones here, not all; method: immunoSEQ multiplex PCR. The sample contains roughly 130,000 clones, approximately 88% of which appear only once. The V segment lost 3 bases and the J segment 8 bases; nucleotides outside the gene matches: 13. Germline V gene lookup returns CDR1 SGDLS and CDR2 YYNGEE. The length of the CDR3 is 16 residues. The clonotype originates from a man aged 50 to 59 with urothelial cancer. Material: PBMCs, obtained around atezolizumab (anti-PD-L1) treatment. The chain recombines TRBV9 with TRBJ2-1, with 8 bases that match TRBD1. The CDR3 sequence: CASSGKGQGVLDEQFF. DNA for the CDR3: TGTGCCAGCAGCGGGAAAGGACAGGGCGTCCTCGATGAGCAGTTCTTC.